The 21 T cell receptor beta chains in this list originate from one sample, sequenced in a study of T cell responses to AZD1222 COVID-19 vaccine. Produced via immunoSEQ multiplex PCR; TCRdb's table is partial and in-frame only. The top ten clones hold under 2.5% of a sample with 75,000 to 100,000 clones, about nine tenths of them seen once. Sequencing was performed on peripheral blood, taken on day 0 of AZD1222 vaccination. Receptors were obtained from an adult in good health.

The chain joins TRBV7-3 to TRBJ2-1; 7 nucleotides agree with TRBD1. CDR3 size: 13 residues. Germline V gene sequence: CDR1 SGHTA, CDR2 FQGTGA. With V trimmed by 4 bases and J by 4 bases, 1 base remained unmatched. The CDR3 is CASSSGQYNEQFF. In DNA form, the CDR3 reads TGTGCCAGCAGCTCGGGACAGTACAATGAGCAGTTCTTC.

This clone was recorded only once. The V and J genes are TRBV7-8 and TRBJ1-4; D gene uncertain. From germline, CDR1 is SGHVS and CDR2 FQNEAQ. V lost 1 base to trimming and J lost 8 bases, with 14 bases between them. The CDR3 sequence is 15 residues long. The DNA of the CDR3 is TGTGCCAGCAGCTTAGAGTTCTCCCCGGGGGAAAAACTGTTTTTT. It yields the protein CASSLEFSPGEKLFF.

In this sample, this clone turned up once. V is TRBV2 and J is TRBJ2-7; 9 nucleotides line up with TRBD2. The trim removed 2 bases at V and 1 base at J, leaving 9 bases unmatched. Looked up from germline, CDR1 is SNHLY and CDR2 is FYNNEI. CDR3 length: 17 residues. The CDR3 nucleotides are TGTGCCAGCAGTGAAACCCCTTTTAGCGGGAGTTCCTACGAGCAGTACTTC. It specifies CASSETPFSGSSYEQYF.

The V gene is TRBV20-1, the J gene TRBJ1-6; 7 bases are shared with TRBD1. Trimming took 3 bases from V and 4 from J; bases not matched to a gene: 9. This CDR3 region has 16 residues. Per the germline V gene, CDR1 is DFQATT and CDR2 is SNEGSKA (reference sequence). CDR3 bases: TGCAGTGCTAGTCGGACAGGTTTGGTATATAATTCACCCCTCCACTTT. The encoded protein is CSASRTGLVYNSPLHF.

This chain links TRBV30 with TRBJ1-2; TRBD1 might be the D (6 bases). The V and J ends lost 2 bases and 1 base respectively, with 14 bases between them. The length of the CDR3 is 15 residues. Germline V gene data show CDR1 as GTSNPN and CDR2 as SVGIG (reference sequence). The CDR3 bases are TGTGCCTGGAGTCGTGACAGGAGCCTTAACTATGGCTACACCTTC. As protein: CAWSRDRSLNYGYTF.

This sequence joins TRBV9 and TRBJ1-3; D possibly corresponds to TRBD1 (5 bases). Germline V CDR1 and CDR2: SGDLS, YYNGEE. The CDR3 has 16 amino acids. V lost 0 bases and J 0 bases, leaving 10 bases between the germline ends. Here the CDR3 reads CASSVGGPTSGNTIYF. CDR3 bases: TGTGCCAGCAGCGTAGGGGGACCGACCTCTGGAAACACCATATATTTT.

The gene calls are TRBV6-5 and TRBJ1-6, with D unclear. V was shortened by 7 bases and J by 5 bases, with 9 bases between the two germline ends. CDR1 MNHEY and CDR2 SVGAGI come from the germline V gene. The CDR3 spans 13 residues. As DNA, the CDR3 is TGTGCCAGCACCGATCGCGATAATTCACCCCTCCACTTT. It encodes CASTDRDNSPLHF.

V gene TRBV7-2 combines with J gene TRBJ1-2, with 8 bases lining up with TRBD1. Germline CDR1 is SGHTA and CDR2 is FQGNSA. The CDR3 extends over 14 amino acids. J lost 2 bases, V lost 5 bases, and 4 bases had no gene match. CDR3 protein: CASSQWTGNYGYTF. CDR3 in DNA: TGTGCCAGCAGCCAATGGACAGGGAACTATGGCTACACCTTC.

This chain joins TRBV11-3 and TRBJ2-1; D gene ambiguous. Per the germline V gene, CDR1 is SGHNT and CDR2 is YENEEA. The CDR3 consists of 14 residues. Trimming took 0 bases from V and 7 from J, leaving 10 bases between them. CDR3 coding DNA: TGTGCCAGCAGCTTAGAAGGCTCTTCTAATGAGCAGTTCTTC. Protein sequence: CASSLEGSSNEQFF.

The rearrangement joins TRBV18 to TRBJ1-1, with 8 bases aligning to TRBD1. CDR3 size: 15 residues. The germline CDR1 and CDR2 sequences are KGHSH and LQKENI. Trimming removed 3 bases from V and 10 bases from J; junction bases left unmatched: 13. The CDR3 loop is CASSPGQESPLPAFF. The DNA of the CDR3 is TGTGCCAGCTCACCGGGACAGGAAAGTCCGCTACCAGCTTTCTTT. The complete variable domain, with remaining parts taken from reference TRBV18 and TRBJ1-1, reads NAGVMQNPRHLVRRRGQEARLRCSPMKGHSHVYWYRQLPEEGLKFMVYLQKENIIDESGMPKERFSAEFPKEGPSILRIQQVVRGDSAAYFCASSPGQESPLPAFFGQGTRLTVV.

V usage is TRBV4-1 and J usage is TRBJ1-1; a possible D gene is TRBD1 (5 bases). CDR1 MGHRA and CDR2 YSYEKL come from the germline V gene. V dropped 3 bases and J dropped 3 bases, with 17 bases sitting between them. CDR3 size: 16 residues. In DNA form, the CDR3 reads TGCGCCAGCAGCCATTTCGTGAGGGGCTCGGACACTGAAGCTTTCTTT. The encoded protein is CASSHFVRGSDTEAFF.

This chain joins TRBV19 and TRBJ2-5; maybe TRBD1 (6 bases). There are 13 residues in the CDR3. Germline CDR1 is LNHDA and CDR2 is SQIVND (reference sequence). Trimming took 6 bases from V and 5 from J, leaving 13 bases between them. CDR3 nucleotide sequence: TGTGCCAGTAGACAGGGAAGTTTGGAGACCCAGTACTTC. This gives the protein CASRQGSLETQYF.

V usage is TRBV11-1 and J usage is TRBJ2-7; D is unclear. Trimming stripped 5 bases from V and 3 bases from J, with 14 bases between. Germline CDR1 reads SGHAT; CDR2 reads FQDESV (reference sequence). This CDR3 has 14 residues. The CDR3 here is CASSPLDQIYEQYF. The CDR3 bases are TGTGCCAGCAGCCCTCTCGACCAAATCTACGAGCAGTACTTC.

The chain combines TRBV9 with TRBJ2-1; TRBD2 matches 8 bases. Germline V gives CDR1 SGDLS, CDR2 YYNGEE. The CDR3 is 18 residues long. Trimming removed 3 bases from V and 0 bases from J; junction bases left unmatched: 11. CDR3 loop: CASSANRRSGSSYNEQFF. CDR3 in DNA: TGTGCCAGCAGCGCAAACCGACGGAGCGGGAGCTCCTACAATGAGCAGTTCTTC.

CDR3 DNA: TGTGCCAGCAGCCTCCGTCAGAATTCCTACGAGCAGTACTTC. Protein product: CASSLRQNSYEQYF. This chain uses TRBV27 with TRBJ2-7; D is undetermined. Deletions cut 6 bases from V and 1 base from J, with 13 bases between. In germline, CDR1 is MNHEY, CDR2 SMNVEV (reference sequence). The CDR3 is 14 residues long.

V is TRBV9 and J is TRBJ1-6, with D uncertain. The CDR3 length is 17 residues. V was cut by 10 bases and J by 8 bases, with 28 bases left in between. The germline V gene has CDR1 SGDLS and CDR2 YYNGEE. This CDR3 is CAYRVKEGMEYDSPLHF. The CDR3 nucleotides are TGTGCCTATAGGGTAAAGGAGGGAATGGAGTACGATTCACCCCTCCACTTT. The whole variable domain, filled in from reference TRBV9 and TRBJ1-6, reads DSGVTQTPKHLITATGQRVTLRCSPRSGDLSVYWYQQSLDQGLQFLIQYYNGEERAKGNILERFSAQQFPDLHSELNLSSLELGDSALYFCAYRVKEGMEYDSPLHFGNGTRLTVT.

V and J are TRBV6-5 and TRBJ1-6; possible D gene TRBD1, 6 bases. Trimming removed 5 bases at V and 10 bases at J, with 15 bases between. The CDR3 loop spans 14 amino acids. Per the germline V gene, CDR1 is MNHEY and CDR2 is SVGAGI. The chain's CDR3 is CASSPRWGQSPLHF. The DNA for the CDR3 is TGTGCCAGCAGTCCCCGGTGGGGGCAGTCACCCCTCCACTTT.

The chain uses TRBV7-2 and TRBJ1-2; D gene uncertain. The germline V gene has CDR1 SGHTA and CDR2 FQGNSA. V was cut by 1 base and J by 6 bases, with 9 bases left in between. The CDR3 extends over 13 amino acids. The CDR3 DNA sequence: TGTGCCAGCAGCTTAGGGGTGCGGGATGGCTACACCTTC. Residues: CASSLGVRDGYTF.

This chain connects TRBV3-1 (or the pseudogene TRBV3-2) to TRBJ1-2; TRBD1 agrees at 8 bases. V shed 0 bases, J shed 8 bases, and the junction held 5 bases outside the gene matches. The CDR3 runs 14 residues. Germline values: CDR1 LGHDT, CDR2 YNNKEL (reference sequence). The CDR3 protein is CASSQEVQGGGYTF. As DNA, the CDR3 is TGTGCCAGCAGCCAAGAAGTACAGGGGGGCGGCTACACCTTC.

The chain carries TRBV5-1 and TRBJ2-4; weak D call: TRBD2 (5 bases). Germline V CDR1 and CDR2: SGHRS, YFSETQ. V lost 4 bases to trimming and J lost 7 bases, with 27 bases between them. This CDR3 comprises 18 residues. The CDR3 sequence is CASSPTGKPWVFKNIQYF. The CDR3, as DNA: TGCGCCAGCAGCCCCACCGGGAAGCCCTGGGTCTTTAAGAACATTCAGTACTTC. Full variable domain (rest looked up from reference TRBV5-1 and TRBJ2-4): KAGVTQTPRYLIKTRGQQVTLSCSPISGHRSVSWYQQTPGQGLQFLFEYFSETQRNKGNFPGRFSGRQFSNSRSEMNVSTLELGDSALYLCASSPTGKPWVFKNIQYFGAGTRLSVL.

The chain employs TRBV10-3 and TRBJ2-2; D is ambiguous. Germline V CDR1 and CDR2: ENHRY, SYGVKD. V dropped 4 bases and J dropped 6 bases, with 9 bases sitting between them. This CDR3 spans 13 amino acids. The CDR3: CAISGEVAGELFF. The CDR3 nucleotides read TGTGCCATCAGTGGTGAGGTCGCCGGGGAGCTGTTTTTT.